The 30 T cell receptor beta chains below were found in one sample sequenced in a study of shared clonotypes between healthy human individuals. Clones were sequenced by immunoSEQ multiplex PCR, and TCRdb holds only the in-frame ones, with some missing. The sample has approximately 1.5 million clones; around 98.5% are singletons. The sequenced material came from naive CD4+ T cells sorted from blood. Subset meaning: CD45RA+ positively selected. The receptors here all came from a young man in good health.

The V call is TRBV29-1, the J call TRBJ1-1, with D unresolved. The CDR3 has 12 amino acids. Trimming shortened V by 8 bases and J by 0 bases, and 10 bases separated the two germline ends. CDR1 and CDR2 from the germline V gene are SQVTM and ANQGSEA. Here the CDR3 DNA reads TGCAGCTCCCAAGAAGTGAACACTGAAGCTTTCTTT. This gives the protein CSSQEVNTEAFF. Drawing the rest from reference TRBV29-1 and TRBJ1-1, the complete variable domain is SAVISQKPSRDICQRGTSLTIQCQVDSQVTMMFWYRQQPGQSLTLIATANQGSEATYESGFVIDKFPISRPNLTFSTLTVSNMSPEDSSIYLCSSQEVNTEAFFGQGTRLTVV.

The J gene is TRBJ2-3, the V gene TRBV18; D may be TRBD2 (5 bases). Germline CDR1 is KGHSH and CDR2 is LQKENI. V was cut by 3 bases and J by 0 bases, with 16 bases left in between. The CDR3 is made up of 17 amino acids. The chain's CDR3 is CASSPGREPTSTDTQYF. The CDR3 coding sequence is TGTGCCAGCTCACCGGGCCGGGAACCGACTAGCACAGATACGCAGTATTTT. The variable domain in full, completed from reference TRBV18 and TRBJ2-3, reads NAGVMQNPRHLVRRRGQEARLRCSPMKGHSHVYWYRQLPEEGLKFMVYLQKENIIDESGMPKERFSAEFPKEGPSILRIQQVVRGDSAAYFCASSPGREPTSTDTQYFGPGTRLTVL.

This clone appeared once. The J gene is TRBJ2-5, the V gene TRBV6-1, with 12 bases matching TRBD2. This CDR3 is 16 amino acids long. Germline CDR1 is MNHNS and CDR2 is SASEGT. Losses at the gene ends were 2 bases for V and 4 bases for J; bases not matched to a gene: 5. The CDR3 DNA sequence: TGTGCCAGCAGTGAATTCTTGGGACTAGCGGGAGAGACCCAGTACTTC. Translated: CASSEFLGLAGETQYF.

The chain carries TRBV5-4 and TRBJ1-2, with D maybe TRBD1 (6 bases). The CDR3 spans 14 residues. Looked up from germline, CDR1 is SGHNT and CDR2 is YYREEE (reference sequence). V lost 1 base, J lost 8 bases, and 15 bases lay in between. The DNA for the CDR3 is TGTGCCAGCAGCTTGAGTACAGGGCTGGGCGGCTACACCTTC. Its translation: CASSLSTGLGGYTF.

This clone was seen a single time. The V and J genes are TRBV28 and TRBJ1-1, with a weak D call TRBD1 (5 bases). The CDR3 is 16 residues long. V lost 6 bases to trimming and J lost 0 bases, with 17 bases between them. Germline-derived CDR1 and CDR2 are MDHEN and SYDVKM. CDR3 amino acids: CASREGSAGVNTEAFF. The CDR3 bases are TGTGCCAGCAGAGAGGGTTCGGCGGGGGTGAACACTGAAGCTTTCTTT.

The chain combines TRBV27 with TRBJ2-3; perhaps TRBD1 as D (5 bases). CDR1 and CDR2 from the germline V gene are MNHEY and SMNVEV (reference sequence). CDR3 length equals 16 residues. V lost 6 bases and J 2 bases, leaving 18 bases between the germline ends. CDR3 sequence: CASRPTRVVITDTQYF. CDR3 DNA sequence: TGTGCCAGCAGACCCACCAGGGTAGTCATCACAGATACGCAGTATTTT.

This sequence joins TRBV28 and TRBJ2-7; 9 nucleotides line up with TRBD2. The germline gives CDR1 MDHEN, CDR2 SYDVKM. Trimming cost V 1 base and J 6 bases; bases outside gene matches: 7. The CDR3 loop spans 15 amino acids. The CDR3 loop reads CASSLLASGIREQYF. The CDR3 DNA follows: TGTGCCAGCAGTTTATTAGCTAGCGGGATTCGCGAGCAGTACTTC.

The CDR3 region is CASSLNSNTGELFF. CDR3 coding DNA: TGTGCCAGCAGCTTGAACAGCAACACCGGGGAGCTGTTTTTT. This chain joins TRBV7-9 and TRBJ2-2; D unclear. There are 14 residues in the CDR3. In germline, CDR1 is SEHNR, CDR2 FQNEAQ (reference sequence). Trimming left V 3 bases short and J 2 bases short, with 7 bases between.

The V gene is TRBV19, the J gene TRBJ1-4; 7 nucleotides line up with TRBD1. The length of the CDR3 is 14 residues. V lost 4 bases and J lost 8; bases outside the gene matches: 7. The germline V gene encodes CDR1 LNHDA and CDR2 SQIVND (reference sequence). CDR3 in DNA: TGTGCCAGTAGTAAAACAGGGGATCGGGAAAAACTGTTTTTT. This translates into CASSKTGDREKLFF. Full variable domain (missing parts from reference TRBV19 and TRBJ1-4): DGGITQSPKYLFRKEGQNVTLSCEQNLNHDAMYWYRQDPGQGLRLIYYSQIVNDFQKGDIAEGYSVSREKKESFPLTVTSAQKNPTAFYLCASSKTGDREKLFFGSGTQLSVL.

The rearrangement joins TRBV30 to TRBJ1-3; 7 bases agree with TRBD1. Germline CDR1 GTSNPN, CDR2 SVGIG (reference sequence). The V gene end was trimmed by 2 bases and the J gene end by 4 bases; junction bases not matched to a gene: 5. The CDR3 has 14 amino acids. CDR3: CAWSPTGRGNTIYF. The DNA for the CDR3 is TGTGCCTGGAGTCCGACAGGGAGAGGAAACACCATATATTTT.

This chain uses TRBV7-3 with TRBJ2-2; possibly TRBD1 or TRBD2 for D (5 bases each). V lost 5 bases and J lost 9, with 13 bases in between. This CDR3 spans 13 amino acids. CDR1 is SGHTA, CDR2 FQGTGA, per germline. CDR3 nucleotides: TGTGCCAGCAGCCGGACCCGGGGCCGGGAGCTGTTTTTT. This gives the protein CASSRTRGRELFF. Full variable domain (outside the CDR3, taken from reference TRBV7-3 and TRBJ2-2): GAGVSQTPSNKVTEKGKYVELRCDPISGHTALYWYRQSLGQGPEFLIYFQGTGAADDSGLPNDRFFAVRPEGSVSTLKIQRTERGDSAVYLCASSRTRGRELFFGEGSRLTVL.

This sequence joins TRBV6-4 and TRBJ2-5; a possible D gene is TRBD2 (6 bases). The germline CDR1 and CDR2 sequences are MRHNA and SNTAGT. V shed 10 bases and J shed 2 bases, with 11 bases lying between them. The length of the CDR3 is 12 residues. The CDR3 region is CAIRAGQETQYF. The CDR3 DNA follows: TGTGCCATCCGGGCGGGGCAAGAGACCCAGTACTTC.

The CDR3 DNA reads TGTGCCAGTAGTGCCCCAGCAAACAGGGGCTACGAGCAGTACTTC. Translation gives CASSAPANRGYEQYF. The chain links TRBV19 to TRBJ2-7; TRBD1 agrees at 7 bases. In germline, CDR1 is LNHDA, CDR2 SQIVND (reference sequence). The CDR3 is 15 amino acids. Trimming removed 5 bases from V and 3 bases from J; junction bases left unmatched: 10.

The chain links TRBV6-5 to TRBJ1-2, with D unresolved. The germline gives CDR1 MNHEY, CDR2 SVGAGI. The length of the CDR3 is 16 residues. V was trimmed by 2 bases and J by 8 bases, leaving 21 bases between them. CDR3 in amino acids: CASSYLRVNQPRGYTF. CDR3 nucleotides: TGTGCCAGCAGTTACCTCCGGGTCAACCAACCACGGGGCTACACCTTC.

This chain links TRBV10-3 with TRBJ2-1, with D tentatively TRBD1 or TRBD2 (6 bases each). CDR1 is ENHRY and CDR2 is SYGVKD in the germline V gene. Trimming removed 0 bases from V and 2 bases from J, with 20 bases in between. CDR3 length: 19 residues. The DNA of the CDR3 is TGTGCCATCAGTGAGTCCCGGGGGTCTACGGACAGTGCCTACAATGAGCAGTTCTTC. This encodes CAISESRGSTDSAYNEQFF.

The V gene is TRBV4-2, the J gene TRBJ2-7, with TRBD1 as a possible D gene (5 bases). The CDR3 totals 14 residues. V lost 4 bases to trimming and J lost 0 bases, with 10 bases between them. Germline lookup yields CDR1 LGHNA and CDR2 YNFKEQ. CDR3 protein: CASSRRASSYEQYF. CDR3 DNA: TGTGCCAGCAGCCGCAGGGCGAGCTCCTACGAGCAGTACTTC.

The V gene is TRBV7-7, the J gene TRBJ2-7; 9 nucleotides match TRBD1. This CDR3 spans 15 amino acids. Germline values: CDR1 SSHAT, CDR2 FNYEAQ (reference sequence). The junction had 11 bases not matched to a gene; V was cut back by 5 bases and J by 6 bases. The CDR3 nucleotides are TGTGCCAGCAGCCCAAACGGCGGGACAGGGTCCGAGCAGTACTTC. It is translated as CASSPNGGTGSEQYF.

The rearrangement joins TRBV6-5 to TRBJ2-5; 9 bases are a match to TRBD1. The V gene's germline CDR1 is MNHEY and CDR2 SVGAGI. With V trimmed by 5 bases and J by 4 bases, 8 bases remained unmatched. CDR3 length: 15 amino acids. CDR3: CASSPWDRERETQYF. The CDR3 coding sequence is TGTGCCAGCAGTCCATGGGACAGGGAGAGAGAGACCCAGTACTTC.

The CDR3 DNA follows: TGTGCCAGCAGCTCGCTGGAGCGGGAGGGGGAGACCCAGTACTTC. It yields the protein CASSSLEREGETQYF. J is TRBJ2-5 and V is TRBV11-2, with 10 positions matching TRBD2. This CDR3 contains 15 residues. J was trimmed by 5 bases and V by 4 bases; bases with no gene match: 7. Germline values: CDR1 SGHAT, CDR2 FQNNGV. Full variable domain (missing parts from reference TRBV11-2 and TRBJ2-5): EAGVAQSPRYKIIEKRQSVAFWCNPISGHATLYWYQQILGQGPKLLIQFQNNGVVDDSQLPKDRFSAERLKGVDSTLKIQPAKLEDSAVYLCASSSLEREGETQYFGPGTRLLVL.

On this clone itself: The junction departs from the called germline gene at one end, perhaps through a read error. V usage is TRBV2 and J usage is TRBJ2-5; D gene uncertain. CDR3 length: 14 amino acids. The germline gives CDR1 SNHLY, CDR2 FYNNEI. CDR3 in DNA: TGTGCTAGCAACGTCGTCCCGGGCACAGAGACCCAGTACTTC. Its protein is CASNVVPGTETQYF.

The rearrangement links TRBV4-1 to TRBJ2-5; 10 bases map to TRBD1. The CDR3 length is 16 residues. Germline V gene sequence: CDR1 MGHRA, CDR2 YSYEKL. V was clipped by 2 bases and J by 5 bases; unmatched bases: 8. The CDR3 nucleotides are TGCGCCAGCAGCCAAATTCCGGGACAGGGGAGCGAGACCCAGTACTTC. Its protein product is CASSQIPGQGSETQYF.

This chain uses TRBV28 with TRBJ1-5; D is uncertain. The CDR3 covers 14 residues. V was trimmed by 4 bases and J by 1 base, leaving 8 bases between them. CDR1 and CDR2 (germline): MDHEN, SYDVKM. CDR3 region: CASSSSWSNQPQHF. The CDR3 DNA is TGTGCCAGCAGTTCAAGTTGGAGCAATCAGCCCCAGCATTTT.

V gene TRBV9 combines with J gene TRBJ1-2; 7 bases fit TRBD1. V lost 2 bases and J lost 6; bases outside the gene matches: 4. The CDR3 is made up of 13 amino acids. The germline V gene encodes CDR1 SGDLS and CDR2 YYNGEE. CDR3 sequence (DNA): TGTGCCAGCAGCGTCAGACAGGGCGATGGCTACACCTTC. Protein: CASSVRQGDGYTF. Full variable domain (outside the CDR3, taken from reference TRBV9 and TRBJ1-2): DSGVTQTPKHLITATGQRVTLRCSPRSGDLSVYWYQQSLDQGLQFLIQYYNGEERAKGNILERFSAQQFPDLHSELNLSSLELGDSALYFCASSVRQGDGYTFGSGTRLTVV.

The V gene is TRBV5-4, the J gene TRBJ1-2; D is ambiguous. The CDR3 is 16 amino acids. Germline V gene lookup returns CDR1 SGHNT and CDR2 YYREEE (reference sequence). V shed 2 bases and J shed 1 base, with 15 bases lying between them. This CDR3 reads CASSLVPRPNNYGYTF. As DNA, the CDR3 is TGTGCCAGCAGCTTAGTCCCCCGACCAAATAACTATGGCTACACCTTC.

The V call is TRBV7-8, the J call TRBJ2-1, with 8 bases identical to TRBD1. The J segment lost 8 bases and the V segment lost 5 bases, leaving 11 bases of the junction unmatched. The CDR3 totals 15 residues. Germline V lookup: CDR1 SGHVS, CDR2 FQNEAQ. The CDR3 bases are TGTGCCAGCAGCACGCGGAGGACAGGGCGTGATGAGCAGTTCTTC. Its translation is CASSTRRTGRDEQFF.

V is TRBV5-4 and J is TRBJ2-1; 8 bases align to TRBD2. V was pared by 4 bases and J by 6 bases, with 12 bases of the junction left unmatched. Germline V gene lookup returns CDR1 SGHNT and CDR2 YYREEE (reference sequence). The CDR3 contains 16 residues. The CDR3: CASSLPPLSGINEQFF. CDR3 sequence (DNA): TGTGCCAGCAGCCTACCCCCCCTTAGCGGGATCAATGAGCAGTTCTTC.

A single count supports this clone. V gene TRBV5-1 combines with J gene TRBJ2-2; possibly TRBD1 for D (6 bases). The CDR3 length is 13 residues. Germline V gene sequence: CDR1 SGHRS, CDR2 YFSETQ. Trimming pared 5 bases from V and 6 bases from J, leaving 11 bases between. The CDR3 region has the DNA TGCGCCAGCAGTCACAGGGCGGCCGGGGAGCTGTTTTTT. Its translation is CASSHRAAGELFF.

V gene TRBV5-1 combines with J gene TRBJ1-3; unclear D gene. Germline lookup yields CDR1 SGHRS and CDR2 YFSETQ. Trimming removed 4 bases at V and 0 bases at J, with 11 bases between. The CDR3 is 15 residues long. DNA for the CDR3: TGCGCCAGCAGCCTGGACTCAACCTCTGGAAACACCATATATTTT. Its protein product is CASSLDSTSGNTIYF. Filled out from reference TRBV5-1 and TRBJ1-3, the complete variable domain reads KAGVTQTPRYLIKTRGQQVTLSCSPISGHRSVSWYQQTPGQGLQFLFEYFSETQRNKGNFPGRFSGRQFSNSRSEMNVSTLELGDSALYLCASSLDSTSGNTIYFGEGSWLTVV.

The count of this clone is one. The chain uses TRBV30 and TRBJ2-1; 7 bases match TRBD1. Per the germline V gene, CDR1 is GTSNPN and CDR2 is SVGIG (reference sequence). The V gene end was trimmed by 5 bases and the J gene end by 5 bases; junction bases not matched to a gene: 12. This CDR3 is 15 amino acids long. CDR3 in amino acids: CAWEGEQTGNNEQFF. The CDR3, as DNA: TGTGCCTGGGAGGGCGAGCAGACAGGGAACAATGAGCAGTTCTTC. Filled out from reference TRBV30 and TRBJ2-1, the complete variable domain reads SQTIHQWPATLVQPVGSPLSLECTVEGTSNPNLYWYRQAAGRGLQLLFYSVGIGQISSEVPQNLSASRPQDRQFILSSKKLLLSDSGFYLCAWEGEQTGNNEQFFGPGTRLTVL.

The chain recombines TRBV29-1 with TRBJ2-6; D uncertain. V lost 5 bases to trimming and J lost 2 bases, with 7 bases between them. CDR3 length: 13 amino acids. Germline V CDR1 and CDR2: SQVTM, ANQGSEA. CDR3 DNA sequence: TGCAGCGTTCGGTGGGCTGGGGCCAACGTCCTGACTTTC. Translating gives CSVRWAGANVLTF. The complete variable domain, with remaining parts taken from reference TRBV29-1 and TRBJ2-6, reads SAVISQKPSRDICQRGTSLTIQCQVDSQVTMMFWYRQQPGQSLTLIATANQGSEATYESGFVIDKFPISRPNLTFSTLTVSNMSPEDSSIYLCSVRWAGANVLTFGAGSRLTVL.